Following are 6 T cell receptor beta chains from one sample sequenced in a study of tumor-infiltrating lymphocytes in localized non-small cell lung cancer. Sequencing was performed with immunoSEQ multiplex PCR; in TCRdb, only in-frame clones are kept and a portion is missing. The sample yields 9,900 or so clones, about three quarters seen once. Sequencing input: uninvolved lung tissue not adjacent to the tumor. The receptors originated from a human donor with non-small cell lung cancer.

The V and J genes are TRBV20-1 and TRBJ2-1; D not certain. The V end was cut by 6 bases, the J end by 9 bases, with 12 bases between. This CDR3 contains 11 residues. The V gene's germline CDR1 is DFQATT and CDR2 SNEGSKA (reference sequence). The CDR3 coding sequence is TGCAGTGCCCGACCCGGCATTGAGCAGTTCTTC. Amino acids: CSARPGIEQFF.

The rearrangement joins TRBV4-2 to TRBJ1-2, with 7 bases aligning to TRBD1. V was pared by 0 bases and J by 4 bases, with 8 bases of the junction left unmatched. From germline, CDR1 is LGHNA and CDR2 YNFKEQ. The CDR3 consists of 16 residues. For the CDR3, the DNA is TGTGCCAGCAGCCAAGAAACAGGGGCCAGGGGCTATGGCTACACCTTC. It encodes CASSQETGARGYGYTF.

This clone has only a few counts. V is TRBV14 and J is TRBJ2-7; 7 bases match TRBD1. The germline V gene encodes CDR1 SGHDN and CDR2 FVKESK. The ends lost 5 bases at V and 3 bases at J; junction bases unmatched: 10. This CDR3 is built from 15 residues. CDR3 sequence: CASSTSRDRHYEQYF. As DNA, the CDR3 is TGTGCCAGCAGCACGAGCAGGGACAGACACTACGAGCAGTACTTC.

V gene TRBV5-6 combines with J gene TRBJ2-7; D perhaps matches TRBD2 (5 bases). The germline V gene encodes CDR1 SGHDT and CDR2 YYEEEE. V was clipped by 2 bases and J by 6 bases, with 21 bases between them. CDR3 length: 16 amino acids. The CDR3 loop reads CASSLWATHPRGEQYF. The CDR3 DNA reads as TGTGCCAGCAGCTTATGGGCTACCCACCCTCGGGGCGAGCAGTACTTC.

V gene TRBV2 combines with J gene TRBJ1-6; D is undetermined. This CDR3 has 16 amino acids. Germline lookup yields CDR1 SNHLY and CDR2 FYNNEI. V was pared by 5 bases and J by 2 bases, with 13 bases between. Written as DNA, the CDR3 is TGTGCCAGCAGTTCCATGGGCAGCGCCTATAATTCACCCCTCCACTTT. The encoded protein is CASSSMGSAYNSPLHF.

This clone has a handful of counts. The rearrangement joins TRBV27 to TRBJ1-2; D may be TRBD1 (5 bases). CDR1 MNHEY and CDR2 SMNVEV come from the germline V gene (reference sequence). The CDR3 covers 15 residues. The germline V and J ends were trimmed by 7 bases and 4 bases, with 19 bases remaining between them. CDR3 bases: TGTGCCAGCACTTCGAGGGAGGGGAGCCCCTATGGCTACACCTTC. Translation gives CASTSREGSPYGYTF.